This T cell receptor beta chain derives from a study of blood T cell repertoires in COVID-19. Per the authors' pipeline: Reference gene primer amplification in the assay estimated nucleated cell counts. Sequencing was performed with immunoSEQ multiplex PCR; in TCRdb, only in-frame clones are kept and a portion is missing. The DNA gave D and trimming, while V, J and clone size come from that table. The sample has about 290,000 clones; under 90% are singletons. The sequence was obtained from a woman in her thirties or forties who had recovered from COVID-19. Specimen: peripheral blood.

The DNA for the CDR3 is TGTGCCAGCAGCGTAAAACCCGGGACAGGGGGCTACGAGCAGTACTTC. This encodes CASSVKPGTGGYEQYF. The chain links TRBV6-2 or TRBV6-3 to TRBJ2-7, with 11 positions matching TRBD1. Unmatched junction bases numbered 10, after V lost 6 bases and J lost 3 bases. Germline assignment: CDR1 MNHEY and CDR2 SVGEGT. This CDR3 is 16 amino acids long.